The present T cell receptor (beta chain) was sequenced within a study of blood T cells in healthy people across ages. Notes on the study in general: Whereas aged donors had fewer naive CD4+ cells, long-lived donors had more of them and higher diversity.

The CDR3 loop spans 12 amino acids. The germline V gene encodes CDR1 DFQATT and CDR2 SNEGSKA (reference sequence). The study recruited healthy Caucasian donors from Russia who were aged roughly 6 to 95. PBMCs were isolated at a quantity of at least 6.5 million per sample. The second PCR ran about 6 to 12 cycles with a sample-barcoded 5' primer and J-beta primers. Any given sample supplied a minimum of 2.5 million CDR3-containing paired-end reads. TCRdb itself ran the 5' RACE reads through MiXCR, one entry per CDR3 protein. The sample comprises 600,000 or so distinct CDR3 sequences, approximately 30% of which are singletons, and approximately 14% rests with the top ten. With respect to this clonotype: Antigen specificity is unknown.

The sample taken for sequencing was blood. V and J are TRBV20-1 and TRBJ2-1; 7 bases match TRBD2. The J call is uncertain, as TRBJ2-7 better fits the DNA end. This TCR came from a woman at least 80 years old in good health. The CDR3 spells CSALGLYNEQYF. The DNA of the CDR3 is TGCAGTGCCTTGGGACTATACAATGAGCAGTACTTC.